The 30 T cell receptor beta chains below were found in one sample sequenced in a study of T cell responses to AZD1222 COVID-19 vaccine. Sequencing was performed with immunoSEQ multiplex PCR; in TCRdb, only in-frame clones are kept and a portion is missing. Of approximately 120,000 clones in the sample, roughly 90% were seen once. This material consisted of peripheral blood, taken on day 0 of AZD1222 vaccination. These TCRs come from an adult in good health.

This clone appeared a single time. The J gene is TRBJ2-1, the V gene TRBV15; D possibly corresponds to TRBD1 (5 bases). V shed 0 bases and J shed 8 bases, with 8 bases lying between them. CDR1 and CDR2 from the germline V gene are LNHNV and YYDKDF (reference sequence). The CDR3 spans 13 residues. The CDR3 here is CATSREVGDEQFF. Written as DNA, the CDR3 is TGTGCCACCAGCAGAGAAGTAGGGGATGAGCAGTTCTTC.

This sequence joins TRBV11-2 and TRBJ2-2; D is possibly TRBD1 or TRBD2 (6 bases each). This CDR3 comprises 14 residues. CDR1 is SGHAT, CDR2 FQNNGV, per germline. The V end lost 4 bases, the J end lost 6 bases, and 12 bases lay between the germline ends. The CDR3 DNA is TGTGCCAGCAGCTCCGGGGGCAGGGCCGGGGAGCTGTTTTTT. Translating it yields CASSSGGRAGELFF.

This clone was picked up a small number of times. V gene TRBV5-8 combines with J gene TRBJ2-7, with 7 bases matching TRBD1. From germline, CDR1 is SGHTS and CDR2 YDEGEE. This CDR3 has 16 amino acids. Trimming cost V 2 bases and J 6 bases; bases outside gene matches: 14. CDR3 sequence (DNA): TGTGCCAGCAGCTTACGGGACAGCCCTACAGGTTCCGAGCAGTACTTC. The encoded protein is CASSLRDSPTGSEQYF.

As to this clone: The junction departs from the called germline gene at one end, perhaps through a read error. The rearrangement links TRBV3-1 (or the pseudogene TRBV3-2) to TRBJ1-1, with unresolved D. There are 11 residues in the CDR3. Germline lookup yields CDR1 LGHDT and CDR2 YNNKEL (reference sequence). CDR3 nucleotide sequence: TGTGCCAGCACCCAGAACGCTGAAGCTTTCTTT. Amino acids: CASTQNAEAFF.

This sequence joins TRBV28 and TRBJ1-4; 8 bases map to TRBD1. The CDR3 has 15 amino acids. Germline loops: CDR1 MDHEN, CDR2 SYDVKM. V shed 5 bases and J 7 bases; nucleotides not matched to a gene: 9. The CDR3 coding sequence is TGTGCCAGCAGTAGCCGACTAGACAGGGGTGAAAAACTGTTTTTT. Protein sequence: CASSSRLDRGEKLFF.

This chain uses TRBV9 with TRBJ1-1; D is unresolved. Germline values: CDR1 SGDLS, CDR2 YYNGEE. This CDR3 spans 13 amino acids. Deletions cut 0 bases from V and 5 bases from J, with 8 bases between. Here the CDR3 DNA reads TGTGCCAGCAGCGTAGGTCGGGGAACTGAAGCTTTCTTT. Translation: CASSVGRGTEAFF.

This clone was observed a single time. CDR3 coding DNA: TGTGCCAGCTCACCAGGCAGCGCCATGAACACTGAAGCTTTCTTT. Translating gives CASSPGSAMNTEAFF. This chain joins TRBV18 and TRBJ1-1; the D is unclear. Germline V gene lookup returns CDR1 KGHSH and CDR2 LQKENI. V shed 2 bases and J shed 0 bases, with 10 bases lying between them. The CDR3 totals 15 residues.

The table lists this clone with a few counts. As DNA, the CDR3 is TGTGCCAGCAGCCTAGGGGGTTTGGCACAGCCCCAGCATTTT. It specifies CASSLGGLAQPQHF. The chain employs TRBV7-8 and TRBJ1-5, with a possible D match to TRBD1 (6 bases). Between the trimmed V and J ends, which lost 5 bases and 7 bases, there was a span of 15 bases. CDR1 SGHVS and CDR2 FQNEAQ come from the germline V gene. The CDR3 has 14 amino acids.

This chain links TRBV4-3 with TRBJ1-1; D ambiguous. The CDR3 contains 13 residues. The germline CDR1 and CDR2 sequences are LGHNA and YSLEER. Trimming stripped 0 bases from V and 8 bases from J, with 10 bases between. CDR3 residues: CASSQDLRREAFF. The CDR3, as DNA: TGCGCCAGCAGCCAAGATCTGAGGAGGGAAGCTTTCTTT.

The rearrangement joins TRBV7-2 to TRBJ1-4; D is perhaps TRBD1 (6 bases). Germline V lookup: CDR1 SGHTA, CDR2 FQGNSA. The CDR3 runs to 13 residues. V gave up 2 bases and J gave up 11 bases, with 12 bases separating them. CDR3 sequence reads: CASSLNRVAKLFF. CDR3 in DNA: TGTGCCAGCAGCTTAAACAGGGTGGCGAAACTGTTTTTT.

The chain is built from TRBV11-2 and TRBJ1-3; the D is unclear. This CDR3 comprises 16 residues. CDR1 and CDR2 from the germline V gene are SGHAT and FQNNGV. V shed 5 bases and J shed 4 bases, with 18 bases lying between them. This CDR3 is CASSPSSGFRGNTIYF. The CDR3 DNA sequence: TGTGCCAGCAGCCCTTCCTCCGGGTTTAGGGGAAACACCATATATTTT.

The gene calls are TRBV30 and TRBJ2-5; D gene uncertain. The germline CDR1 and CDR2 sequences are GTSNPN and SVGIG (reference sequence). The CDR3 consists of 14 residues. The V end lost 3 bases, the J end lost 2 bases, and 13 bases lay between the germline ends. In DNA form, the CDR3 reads TGTGCCTGGAGCCCGGGCCCCGGGCAAGAGACCCAGTACTTC. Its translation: CAWSPGPGQETQYF.

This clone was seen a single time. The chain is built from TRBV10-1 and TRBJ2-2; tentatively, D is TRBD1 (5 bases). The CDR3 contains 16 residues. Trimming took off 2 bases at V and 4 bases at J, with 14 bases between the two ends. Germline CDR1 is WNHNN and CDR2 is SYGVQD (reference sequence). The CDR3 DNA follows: TGCGCCAGCAGTGAGGCTGGGCAGGGCTCCACCGGGGAGCTGTTTTTT. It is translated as CASSEAGQGSTGELFF.

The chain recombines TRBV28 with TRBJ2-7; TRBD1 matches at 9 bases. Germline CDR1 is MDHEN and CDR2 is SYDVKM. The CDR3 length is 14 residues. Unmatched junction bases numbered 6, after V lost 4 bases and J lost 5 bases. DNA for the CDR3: TGTGCCAGCAGTTCCCCGGGACAGGGTGACGAGCAGTACTTC. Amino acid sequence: CASSSPGQGDEQYF.

The CDR3 bases are TGTGCCAGTAGCGGACAGGGGAGAGAAAATTCACCCCTCCACTTT. This translates into CASSGQGRENSPLHF. This chain joins TRBV19 and TRBJ1-6; TRBD1 aligns across 9 bases. With V trimmed by 6 bases and J by 7 bases, 7 bases remained unmatched. From germline, CDR1 is LNHDA and CDR2 SQIVND (reference sequence). CDR3 length equals 15 residues. Variable domain in full (rest from reference TRBV19 and TRBJ1-6): DGGITQSPKYLFRKEGQNVTLSCEQNLNHDAMYWYRQDPGQGLRLIYYSQIVNDFQKGDIAEGYSVSREKKESFPLTVTSAQKNPTAFYLCASSGQGRENSPLHFGNGTRLTVT.

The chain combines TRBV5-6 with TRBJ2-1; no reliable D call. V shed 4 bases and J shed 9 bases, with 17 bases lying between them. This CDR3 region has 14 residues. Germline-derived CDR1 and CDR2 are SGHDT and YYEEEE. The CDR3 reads CASSPPSRTVEQFF. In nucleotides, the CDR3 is TGTGCCAGCAGCCCCCCTAGTCGGACGGTTGAGCAGTTCTTC.

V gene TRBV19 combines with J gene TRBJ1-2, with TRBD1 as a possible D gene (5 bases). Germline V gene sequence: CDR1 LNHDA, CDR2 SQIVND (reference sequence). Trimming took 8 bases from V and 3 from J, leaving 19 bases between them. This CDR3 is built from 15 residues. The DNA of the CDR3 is TGTGCCAGTTTTCCCGGGGCCGGAGGAGACTATGGCTACACCTTC. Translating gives CASFPGAGGDYGYTF.

The CDR3 reads CASSPFTGGAGDTQYF. As DNA, the CDR3 is TGTGCCAGCAGCCCGTTCACAGGGGGCGCGGGGGATACGCAGTATTTT. This chain uses TRBV7-3 with TRBJ2-3, with TRBD1 matching 9 bases. This CDR3 region has 16 residues. CDR1 and CDR2 from the germline V gene are SGHTA and FQGTGA. Unmatched junction bases numbered 12, after V lost 5 bases and J lost 6 bases.

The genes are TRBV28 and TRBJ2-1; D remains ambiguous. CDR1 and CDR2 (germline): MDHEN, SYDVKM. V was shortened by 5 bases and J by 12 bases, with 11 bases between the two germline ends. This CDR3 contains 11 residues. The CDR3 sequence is CASSRAGGQFF. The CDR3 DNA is TGTGCCAGCAGTCGGGCCGGCGGGCAGTTCTTC. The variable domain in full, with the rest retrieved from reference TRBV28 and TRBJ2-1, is DVKVTQSSRYLVKRTGEKVFLECVQDMDHENMFWYRQDPGLGLRLIYFSYDVKMKEKGDIPEGYSVSREKKERFSLILESASTNQTSMYLCASSRAGGQFFGPGTRLTVL.

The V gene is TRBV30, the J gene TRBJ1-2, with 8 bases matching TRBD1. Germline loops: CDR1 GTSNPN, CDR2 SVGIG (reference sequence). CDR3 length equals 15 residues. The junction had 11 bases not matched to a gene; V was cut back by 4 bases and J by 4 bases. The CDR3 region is CAWNQGPQGAYGYTF. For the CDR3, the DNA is TGTGCCTGGAACCAAGGACCTCAGGGGGCCTATGGCTACACCTTC.

The DNA of the CDR3 is TGTGCCAGTAACCCCGTCTCTGGGGCCAACGTCCTGACTTTC. As protein: CASNPVSGANVLTF. The chain couples TRBV19 to TRBJ2-6, with unresolved D. Trimming took off 7 bases at V and 0 bases at J, with 7 bases between the two ends. The CDR3 totals 14 residues. Germline assignment: CDR1 LNHDA and CDR2 SQIVND (reference sequence).

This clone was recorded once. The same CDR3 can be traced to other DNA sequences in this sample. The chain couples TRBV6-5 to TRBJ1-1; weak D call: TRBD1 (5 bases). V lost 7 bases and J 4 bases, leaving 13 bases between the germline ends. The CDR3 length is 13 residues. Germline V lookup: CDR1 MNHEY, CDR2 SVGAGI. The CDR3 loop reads CASTKPGTTEAFF. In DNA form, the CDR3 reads TGTGCCAGCACAAAGCCCGGGACCACTGAAGCTTTCTTT.

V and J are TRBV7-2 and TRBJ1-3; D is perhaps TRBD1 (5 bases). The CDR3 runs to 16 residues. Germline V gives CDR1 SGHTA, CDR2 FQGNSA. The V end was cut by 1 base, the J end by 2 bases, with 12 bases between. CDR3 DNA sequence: TGTGCCAGCAGCTTAGTGGGCTCCAGGGCTGGAAACACCATATATTTT. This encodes CASSLVGSRAGNTIYF. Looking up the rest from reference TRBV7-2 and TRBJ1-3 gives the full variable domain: GAGVSQSPSNKVTEKGKDVELRCDPISGHTALYWYRQSLGQGLEFLIYFQGNSAPDKSGLPSDRFSAERTGGSVSTLTIQRTQQEDSAVYLCASSLVGSRAGNTIYFGEGSWLTVV.

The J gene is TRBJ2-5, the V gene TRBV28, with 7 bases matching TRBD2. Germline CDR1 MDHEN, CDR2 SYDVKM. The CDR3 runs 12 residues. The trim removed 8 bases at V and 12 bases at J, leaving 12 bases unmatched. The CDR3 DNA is TGTGCCAGCTCTCCTCCTCCGGGGGGTGAGTACTTC. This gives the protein CASSPPPGGEYF.

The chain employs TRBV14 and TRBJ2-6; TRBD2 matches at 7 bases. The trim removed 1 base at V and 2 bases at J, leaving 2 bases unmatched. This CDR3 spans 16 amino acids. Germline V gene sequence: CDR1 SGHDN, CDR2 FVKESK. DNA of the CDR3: TGTGCCAGCAGCCAAGGTGCGGGGGCTGGGGCCAACGTCCTGACTTTC. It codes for CASSQGAGAGANVLTF.

The CDR3 reads CASRASGLGYTF. The CDR3 DNA sequence: TGTGCCAGCAGGGCTTCAGGGCTTGGCTACACCTTC. The chain couples TRBV12-3 or TRBV12-4 to TRBJ1-2, with D possibly matching TRBD1 (5 bases). The V end was cut by 6 bases, the J end by 7 bases, with 12 bases between. This CDR3 is built from 12 residues.

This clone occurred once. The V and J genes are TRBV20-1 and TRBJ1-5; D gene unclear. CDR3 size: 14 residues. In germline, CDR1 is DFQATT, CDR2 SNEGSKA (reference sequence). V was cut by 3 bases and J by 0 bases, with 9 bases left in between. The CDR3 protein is CSASGDDSNQPQHF. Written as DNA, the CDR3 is TGCAGTGCTAGTGGCGACGATAGCAATCAGCCCCAGCATTTT.

CDR3 residues: CSASGGYNQPQHF. DNA of the CDR3: TGCAGTGCTAGTGGTGGTTACAATCAGCCCCAGCATTTT. This chain uses TRBV20-1 with TRBJ1-5; no reliable D call. In germline, CDR1 is DFQATT, CDR2 SNEGSKA (reference sequence). Trimming left V 3 bases short and J 3 bases short, with 9 bases between. There are 13 residues in the CDR3.

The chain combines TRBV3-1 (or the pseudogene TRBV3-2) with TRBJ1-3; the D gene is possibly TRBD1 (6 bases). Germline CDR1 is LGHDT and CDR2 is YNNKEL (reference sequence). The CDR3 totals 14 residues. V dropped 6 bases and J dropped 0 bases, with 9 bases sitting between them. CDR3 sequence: CASRDSSSGNTIYF. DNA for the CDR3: TGTGCCAGCAGGGACAGCTCCTCTGGAAACACCATATATTTT.

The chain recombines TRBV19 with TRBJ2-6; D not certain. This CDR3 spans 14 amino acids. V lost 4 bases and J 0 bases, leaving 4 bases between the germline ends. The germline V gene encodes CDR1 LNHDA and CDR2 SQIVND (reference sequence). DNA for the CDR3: TGTGCCAGTAGTAAAAACTCTGGGGCCAACGTCCTGACTTTC. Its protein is CASSKNSGANVLTF.